Each of the 8 T cell receptor beta chains below was sequenced from the same sample in a study of blood T cell repertoires in COVID-19. TCRdb's table, derived via immunoSEQ multiplex PCR, lists solely in-frame clones and lacks some. The sample consists of 110,000 to 150,000 clones, around 83% of them appearing once. Sequencing was performed on peripheral blood. These receptors were taken from an elderly woman with acute or convalescent COVID-19.

The chain combines TRBV19 with TRBJ1-4, with D possibly being TRBD1 (6 bases). The CDR3 has 13 amino acids. With 3 bases removed from V and 8 bases from J, the gap between germline ends came to 10 bases. In germline, CDR1 is LNHDA, CDR2 SQIVND (reference sequence). The DNA of the CDR3 is TGTGCCAGTAGTATTGGACAGTGGGAAAAACTGTTTTTT. It encodes CASSIGQWEKLFF.

The V call is TRBV2, the J call TRBJ2-1, with 12 bases aligning to TRBD2. CDR3 length: 15 residues. The germline V gene encodes CDR1 SNHLY and CDR2 FYNNEI. Trimming cost V 2 bases and J 7 bases; bases outside gene matches: 3. The CDR3 reads CASSERTSGINEQFF. CDR3 nucleotide sequence: TGTGCCAGCAGTGAACGGACTAGCGGGATTAATGAGCAGTTCTTC. Complete variable domain (other parts from reference TRBV2 and TRBJ2-1): EPEVTQTPSHQVTQMGQEVILRCVPISNHLYFYWYRQILGQKVEFLVSFYNNEISEKSEIFDDQFSVERPDGSNFTLKIRSTKLEDSAMYFCASSERTSGINEQFFGPGTRLTVL.

The chain is built from TRBV9 and TRBJ2-4; tentative D call: TRBD1 (5 bases). V lost 3 bases and J 6 bases, leaving 10 bases between the germline ends. This CDR3 is 13 amino acids long. Germline V gene sequence: CDR1 SGDLS, CDR2 YYNGEE. For the CDR3, the DNA is TGTGCCAGCAGCGACGGACAAATAAACATTCAGTACTTC. Translated, it gives CASSDGQINIQYF.

The gene calls are TRBV7-9 and TRBJ1-3; D not resolved. The germline gives CDR1 SEHNR, CDR2 FQNEAQ (reference sequence). V was clipped by 2 bases and J by 7 bases, with 12 bases between them. The CDR3 totals 14 residues. CDR3 sequence: CASSLFSGLNTIYF. CDR3 bases: TGTGCCAGCAGCTTATTTTCAGGTCTCAACACCATATATTTT.

The chain is built from TRBV14 and TRBJ1-4; D unclear. CDR1 is SGHDN and CDR2 is FVKESK in the germline V gene. Deletions cut 4 bases from V and 3 bases from J, with 9 bases between. The CDR3 is 14 amino acids. The CDR3 loop reads CASSPLVANEKLFF. CDR3 DNA sequence: TGTGCCAGCAGCCCGTTGGTAGCTAATGAAAAACTGTTTTTT.

The chain combines TRBV19 with TRBJ2-7; 10 bases map to TRBD1. This CDR3 is 14 amino acids long. Germline V CDR1 and CDR2: LNHDA, SQIVND (reference sequence). J lost 1 base, V lost 9 bases, and 6 bases had no gene match. The CDR3 here is CASHGQGVSYEQYF. CDR3 bases: TGTGCCAGCCACGGACAGGGGGTATCCTACGAGCAGTACTTC.

J is TRBJ2-3 and V is TRBV29-1; TRBD1 might be the D (7 bases). This CDR3 has 14 amino acids. Germline CDR1 SQVTM, CDR2 ANQGSEA. Trimming took 7 bases from V and 4 from J, leaving 18 bases between them. The CDR3, as DNA: TGCAGCGCTCAGACAGGGCGGGGCGCAGATACGCAGTATTTT. The encoded protein is CSAQTGRGADTQYF.

This sequence joins TRBV5-4 and TRBJ1-2, with a weak D call TRBD1 (6 bases). V lost 0 bases and J 2 bases, leaving 11 bases between the germline ends. Germline loops: CDR1 SGHNT, CDR2 YYREEE (reference sequence). The CDR3 runs to 15 residues. The CDR3: CASSLVGQVNYGYTF. CDR3 in DNA: TGTGCCAGCAGCTTGGTGGGACAAGTCAACTATGGCTACACCTTC.